The present T cell receptor (beta chain) was sequenced within a study of blood T cell repertoires in COVID-19 (dated by TCRdb to 2020 to 2022). Broadly, across the study: The collaborator samples originated in the United States, Italy and Spain and spanned the acute and convalescent phases of COVID-19. The material from the prospective study consisted of cDNA or gDNA derived from T cells, B-cell-depleted T cells, or PBMCs. The dataset comprised deeply sampled blood TCRbeta repertoires from subjects exposed to, actively infected with, or recovered from COVID-19. The repertoires were made available in a free public database intended to serve as a resource for research on the immune response to SARS-CoV-2. The samples were drawn from the first 160 participants of the ongoing ImmuneRACE study and from 950 to 1,500 subjects provided by 6 global collaborators. Nearly every sample came with metadata listing a de-identified subject ID, COVID-19 status, age in years and sex. Where available, HLA class I and class II types were taken from metadata supplied by the sample provider and were not determined by assay-based typing. Study-wide findings and limitations: How much clinical and demographic metadata was included differed by source and by participant, and the metadata was provided uncurated.

TCRbeta CDR3 regions were amplified from genomic DNA using the immunoSEQ Assay, a bias-controlled multiplex PCR. In the authors' own workflow: Nucleated cell counts per sample were estimated from amplification of reference gene primers within the assay. Sequence reads were collapsed and filtered to measure the absolute abundance of every unique TCRbeta CDR3 rearrangement. For each sample, productive Simpson clonality was calculated as the square root of Simpson's diversity index over productive rearrangements. TCRdb re-hosts the immuneACCESS table, in-frame sequences only. Its copies lack some clones; in the studies checked, an unresolved V gene accounts for under half of them, and the cause for the rest is not known. Clone size and the V and J calls come from that table; the DNA yielded D and trimming. The sample table contains roughly 180,000 clones; only one count was recorded for under 90% of them. About a sixth of the sample lies in the top ten.

Enrolling through a virtual design, the prospective study's participants ranged in age from roughly 18 to 100 years and lived across 20 to 30 United States geographic areas. To assign participants to cohorts, the prospective study relied on clinical history that participants themselves reported in a screening survey and a study questionnaire. Recovered participants in ImmuneRACE Cohort 3 were defined by two consecutive negative NP/OP PCR tests, clearance by a healthcare professional, or resolution of symptoms. In the prospective study, whole blood, serum and a nasopharyngeal or oropharyngeal swab were collected from each participant by mobile phlebotomists. Participants in the prospective study had the option to provide additional blood draws and questionnaires over a roughly 2-month period. Before DNA extraction, prospective study blood samples were shipped either frozen or at room temperature.

In the case of this clone: No cognate antigen has been identified for it. No base quality information exists; no much larger clone differs at one position.

From cysteine to phenylalanine, the CDR3 is 14 amino acids long. The CDR3 DNA has 42 bases and is translated from base 1. V lost 4 bases and J lost 4 bases; the stretch between them is 14 bases long. The germline V gene (reference sequence) supplies CDR1 GTSNPN and CDR2 SVGIG. What was sequenced was PBMCs or T cells enriched from blood (not recorded which). The chain employs TRBV30 and TRBJ1-5; D gene: possibly TRBD1, on 5 matching bases. The sequence came from a man in his sixties who had recovered from COVID-19. The CDR3 corresponds to CAWTTRGGNQPQHF. The DNA reads as follows: TGTGCCTGGACCACAAGGGGAGGGAATCAGCCCCAGCATTTT. The full variable domain, with segments outside the CDR3 supplied by the reference TRBV30 and TRBJ1-5 proteins, appears as SQTIHQWPATLVQPVGSPLSLECTVEGTSNPNLYWYRQAAGRGLQLLFYSVGIGQISSEVPQNLSASRPQDRQFILSSKKLLLSDSGFYLCAWTTRGGNQPQHFGDGTRLSIL.